This T cell receptor (beta chain) was captured in a study of cytomegalovirus exposure and HLA in healthy donors. Study background: HLA-typed donors contributed about 85 million unique TCRs, which were held in an early data release. Study-level points and caveats: In vitro assays verified that a few CMV-associated chains recognized CMV antigens specifically.

After removal of 6 bases from V and 0 bases from J, the junction contained 1 base not matched to a gene. This CDR3 comprises 13 residues. Germline V lookup: CDR1 SNHLY, CDR2 FYNNEI. PCR amplification relied on 60 Vbeta primers (plus 13 Jbeta primers). TCRdb's copy holds only in-frame clones and misses some; the assay was immunoSEQ multiplex PCR. The table records under 110,000 clones, approximately 80% of them present only once. The table lists this clone with a few counts. The antigen is undetermined. The V and J genes are TRBV2 and TRBJ1-2; 7 bases are a match to TRBD1. Sequenced material: PBMCs. The TCR comes from a man in his sixties in good health and CMV-seronegative. The CDR3 protein is CASRGQTNYGYTF. Here the CDR3 DNA reads TGTGCCAGCAGGGGACAGACTAACTATGGCTACACCTTC.